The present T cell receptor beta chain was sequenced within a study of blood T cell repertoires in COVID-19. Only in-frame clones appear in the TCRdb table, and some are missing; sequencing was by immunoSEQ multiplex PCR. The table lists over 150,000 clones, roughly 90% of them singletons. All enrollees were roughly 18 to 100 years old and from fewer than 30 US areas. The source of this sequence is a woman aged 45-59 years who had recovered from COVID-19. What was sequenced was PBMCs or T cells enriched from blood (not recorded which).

Here the CDR3 DNA reads TGTGCCAGCAGCTACCCCGGGACTAGCGGGGTCAATGAGCAGTTCTTC. The encoded protein is CASSYPGTSGVNEQFF. The chain combines TRBV28 with TRBJ2-1; the match to TRBD2 covers 13 bases. The CDR3 covers 16 residues. Per germline, CDR1 MDHEN and CDR2 SYDVKM. The ends lost 6 bases at V and 6 bases at J; junction bases unmatched: 8.